The 6 T cell receptor beta chains given below trace back to one sample, sequenced in a study of CD8+ T cells in alopecia areata. After isolation, RNA underwent reverse transcription to generate cDNA as the sequencing template. Profiled with immunoSEQ multiplex PCR; TCRdb holds only in-frame clones, not every one. The sample consists of more than 90,000 clones, 61% of them appearing once. Documented treatment: oral pan-JAK inhibitor, 5-10 mg twice daily. This sample comprised CD8+ T cells sorted from blood, obtained at week 4, from a patient treated with tofacitinib. The receptor source for this set is a human donor with alopecia areata.

This chain uses TRBV5-1 with TRBJ2-7; D gene unclear. The germline V gene has CDR1 SGHRS and CDR2 YFSETQ. The CDR3 runs to 12 residues. Trimming cost V 5 bases and J 0 bases, with 6 bases left between them. The CDR3 DNA follows: TGCGCCAGCAGAGGAACCTCCTACGAGCAGTACTTC. Translating gives CASRGTSYEQYF.

This chain uses TRBV9 with TRBJ1-5; D gene uncertain. V shed 0 bases and J shed 4 bases, with 5 bases lying between them. Germline V gives CDR1 SGDLS, CDR2 YYNGEE. The CDR3 has 13 amino acids. As DNA, the CDR3 is TGTGCCAGCAGCGTAGGACATAATCAGCCCCAGCATTTT. This codes for CASSVGHNQPQHF.

V usage is TRBV27 and J usage is TRBJ2-7, with 9 bases identical to TRBD2. Trimming removed 4 bases from V and 6 bases from J; junction bases left unmatched: 10. This CDR3 has 15 amino acids. Germline loops: CDR1 MNHEY, CDR2 SMNVEV (reference sequence). CDR3 sequence reads: CASSSNSGSLFEQYF. CDR3 sequence (DNA): TGTGCCAGCAGTTCGAATAGCGGGAGTCTCTTCGAGCAGTACTTC.

This clone turned up a few times. This chain links TRBV29-1 with TRBJ2-7, with D perhaps TRBD2 (5 bases). This CDR3 has 13 amino acids. Germline V gene data show CDR1 as SQVTM and CDR2 as ANQGSEA. CDR3 sequence reads: CSTLGIGTHEQYF. As DNA, the CDR3 is TGCAGTACCCTCGGGATTGGTACCCACGAGCAGTACTTC.

This chain uses TRBV13 with TRBJ2-1, with TRBD2 identical over 8 bases. CDR1 and CDR2 from the germline V gene are PRHDT and FYEKMQ (reference sequence). The trim removed 3 bases at V and 6 bases at J, leaving 4 bases unmatched. This CDR3 comprises 14 residues. This chain's CDR3 is CASSFKREINEQFF. CDR3 DNA sequence: TGTGCCAGCAGCTTCAAGCGGGAGATCAATGAGCAGTTCTTC.

This clone was found once. The chain is built from TRBV7-6 and TRBJ1-4; TRBD1 is a possible D gene (5 bases). Germline V lookup: CDR1 SGHVS, CDR2 FNYEAQ. The CDR3 covers 16 residues. Deletions cut 4 bases from V and 0 bases from J, with 12 bases between. Written as DNA, the CDR3 is TGTGCCAGCAGCTGGGGACCTCCTCCAACTAATGAAAAACTGTTTTTT. The encoded protein is CASSWGPPPTNEKLFF.